One and the same sample provided the 17 T cell receptor beta chains below, sequenced in a study of cytomegalovirus exposure and HLA in healthy donors. The PCR used 60 Vbeta and 13 Jbeta primers. Profiled with immunoSEQ multiplex PCR; TCRdb holds only in-frame clones, not every one. The data hold tens of thousands of clones, with 76% observed a single time. Sequencing was performed on PBMCs. Receptors were obtained from a male donor in good health and CMV-seronegative.

The rearrangement uses TRBV11-3 and TRBJ1-6, with 11 bases matching TRBD1. The CDR3 spans 19 residues. V trimming: 2 bases; J trimming: 4 bases; junction bases outside the gene matches: 10. CDR1 is SGHNT, CDR2 YENEEA, per germline. The CDR3 loop is CASSLPGQGGKSYNSPLHF. CDR3 DNA sequence: TGTGCCAGCAGCTTACCGGGACAGGGGGGAAAGTCTTATAATTCACCCCTCCACTTT.

This chain connects TRBV7-2 to TRBJ2-7, with D unresolved. Judging by the DNA end, TRBJ2-1 fits better; the J call may be wrong. This CDR3 spans 12 amino acids. The germline CDR1 and CDR2 sequences are SGHTA and FQGNSA. The CDR3 DNA reads TGTGCCAGCAGCGTTCAAGTGGGAGAGCAGTTCTTC. Translation: CASSVQVGEQFF.

This chain uses TRBV7-2 with TRBJ1-6, with D perhaps matching TRBD1 (6 bases). The V end was cut by 4 bases, the J end by 6 bases, with 7 bases between. CDR1 is SGHTA and CDR2 is FQGNSA in the germline V gene. The CDR3 is 13 amino acids. The DNA for the CDR3 is TGTGCCAGCAGCTCAGGGGTTAATTCACCCCTCCACTTT. This encodes CASSSGVNSPLHF.

This rearrangement joins TRBV12-5 to TRBJ2-1; TRBD2 matches 9 bases. The V segment lost 0 bases and the J segment 2 bases; nucleotides outside the gene matches: 20. Germline loops: CDR1 LGHNT, CDR2 FRNRAP. The CDR3 extends over 22 amino acids. This CDR3 reads CASGLVLSLTSGRRITYNEQFF. DNA of the CDR3: TGTGCTAGTGGTTTGGTACTTTCCCTAACTAGCGGGCGACGAATTACCTACAATGAGCAGTTCTTC.

This clone was detected only once. The chain recombines TRBV2 with TRBJ2-7, with TRBD2 as a possible D gene (5 bases). Germline V gives CDR1 SNHLY, CDR2 FYNNEI. This CDR3 is 13 amino acids long. The V end was cut by 1 base, the J end by 4 bases, with 8 bases between. Written as DNA, the CDR3 is TGTGCCAGCAGTGAAGAGTGGACTTACGAGCAGTACTTC. It translates to CASSEEWTYEQYF.

V and J are TRBV5-1 and TRBJ2-7, with a tentative D call TRBD1 (6 bases). In germline, CDR1 is SGHRS, CDR2 YFSETQ. The CDR3 loop spans 12 amino acids. V lost 2 bases, J lost 5 bases, and 8 bases lay in between. CDR3 sequence reads: CASSFTGNEQYF. Here the CDR3 DNA reads TGCGCCAGCAGCTTCACAGGGAACGAGCAGTACTTC.

The rearrangement links TRBV28 to TRBJ1-6; 9 bases map to TRBD1. This CDR3 is 18 amino acids long. The trim removed 7 bases at V and 4 bases at J, leaving 14 bases unmatched. Germline V gene lookup returns CDR1 MDHEN and CDR2 SYDVKM. The CDR3 bases are TGTGCCAGCACCCCCGGGGGTAGGACAGGGGAATATAATTCACCCCTCCACTTT. Its protein product is CASTPGGRTGEYNSPLHF.

The J gene is TRBJ2-7, the V gene TRBV5-1, with 9 nucleotides matching TRBD1. Germline V gene lookup returns CDR1 SGHRS and CDR2 YFSETQ. This CDR3 is built from 15 residues. Germline trimming cut 4 bases from V and 3 bases from J; bases unmatched to any gene: 8. The CDR3 DNA reads TGCGCCAGCAGCATCGGACAGGGGATTTTCTACGAGCAGTACTTC. It encodes CASSIGQGIFYEQYF.

This chain uses TRBV19 with TRBJ2-3; D call uncertain. Germline lookup yields CDR1 LNHDA and CDR2 SQIVND (reference sequence). The CDR3 runs 13 residues. V lost 3 bases to trimming and J lost 2 bases, with 6 bases between them. Here the CDR3 reads CASSIPHTDTQYF. DNA of the CDR3: TGTGCCAGTAGTATCCCCCACACAGATACGCAGTATTTT.

The rearrangement links TRBV7-2 to TRBJ2-5, with D perhaps matching TRBD1 (5 bases). This CDR3 is 14 amino acids long. With 5 bases removed from V and 2 bases from J, the gap between germline ends came to 12 bases. Germline loops: CDR1 SGHTA, CDR2 FQGNSA. CDR3 sequence (DNA): TGTGCCAGCAGCCCGCAGGGATTTCAAGAGACCCAGTACTTC. Its translation is CASSPQGFQETQYF. Full variable domain (outside the CDR3, taken from reference TRBV7-2 and TRBJ2-5): GAGVSQSPSNKVTEKGKDVELRCDPISGHTALYWYRQSLGQGLEFLIYFQGNSAPDKSGLPSDRFSAERTGGSVSTLTIQRTQQEDSAVYLCASSPQGFQETQYFGPGTRLLVL.

The J gene is TRBJ1-2, the V gene TRBV13; tentatively, D is TRBD1 (5 bases). Germline lookup yields CDR1 PRHDT and CDR2 FYEKMQ (reference sequence). V lost 3 bases and J lost 6, with 17 bases in between. The CDR3 runs to 15 residues. The CDR3 protein is CASSFIQANYDGYTF. In nucleotides, the CDR3 is TGTGCCAGCAGCTTCATACAGGCAAACTATGATGGCTACACCTTC.

This clone was detected a few times. The CDR3: CASSSMPSRGAYNEQFF. The CDR3, as DNA: TGTGCCAGCAGTTCGATGCCTAGCAGGGGGGCGTACAATGAGCAGTTCTTC. This rearrangement joins TRBV27 to TRBJ2-1, with D perhaps matching TRBD1 (7 bases). The germline CDR1 and CDR2 sequences are MNHEY and SMNVEV (reference sequence). The CDR3 totals 17 residues. V was clipped by 4 bases and J by 4 bases, with 20 bases between them.

The chain employs TRBV27 and TRBJ1-2, with D maybe TRBD1 (5 bases). The length of the CDR3 is 15 residues. Germline lookup yields CDR1 MNHEY and CDR2 SMNVEV (reference sequence). The ends were cut back, 2 bases at V and 4 bases at J, with 14 bases in the middle. The CDR3 reads CASSLRRQGPYGYTF. DNA of the CDR3: TGTGCCAGCAGTTTAAGGCGGCAGGGCCCCTATGGCTACACCTTC.

This clone was counted a few times. The chain employs TRBV11-2 and TRBJ2-6; D is ambiguous. The CDR3 sequence is 19 residues long. Per the germline V gene, CDR1 is SGHAT and CDR2 is FQNNGV. Trimming took 2 bases from V and 1 from J, leaving 18 bases between them. CDR3: CASSLRLAKHYSGANVLTF. CDR3 in DNA: TGTGCCAGCAGCTTAAGATTGGCCAAACACTATTCTGGGGCCAACGTCCTGACTTTC.

The chain combines TRBV6-4 with TRBJ2-3, with D unclear. Per the germline V gene, CDR1 is MRHNA and CDR2 is SNTAGT. The V end was cut by 0 bases, the J end by 6 bases, with 7 bases between. The CDR3 contains 13 residues. CDR3 sequence reads: CASSDSERDTQYF. The CDR3, as DNA: TGTGCCAGCAGTGACTCCGAGAGGGATACGCAGTATTTT.

This sequence joins TRBV9 and TRBJ2-1, with 11 bases fitting TRBD2. The CDR3 extends over 17 amino acids. Trimming cost V 4 bases and J 5 bases; bases outside gene matches: 11. Germline V gene lookup returns CDR1 SGDLS and CDR2 YYNGEE. CDR3 DNA sequence: TGTGCCAGCAGCCTCAGGCTAGCGGGAGGAGGGAACAATGAGCAGTTCTTC. Translated, it gives CASSLRLAGGGNNEQFF.

The chain links TRBV9 to TRBJ2-2; D perhaps matches TRBD2 (6 bases). With 4 bases removed from V and 3 bases from J, the gap between germline ends came to 22 bases. Germline loops: CDR1 SGDLS, CDR2 YYNGEE. The length of the CDR3 is 18 residues. CDR3 sequence: CASSLPRDSRTDTGELFF. The DNA for the CDR3 is TGTGCCAGCAGCCTCCCTCGGGACTCAAGAACGGACACCGGGGAGCTGTTTTTT.